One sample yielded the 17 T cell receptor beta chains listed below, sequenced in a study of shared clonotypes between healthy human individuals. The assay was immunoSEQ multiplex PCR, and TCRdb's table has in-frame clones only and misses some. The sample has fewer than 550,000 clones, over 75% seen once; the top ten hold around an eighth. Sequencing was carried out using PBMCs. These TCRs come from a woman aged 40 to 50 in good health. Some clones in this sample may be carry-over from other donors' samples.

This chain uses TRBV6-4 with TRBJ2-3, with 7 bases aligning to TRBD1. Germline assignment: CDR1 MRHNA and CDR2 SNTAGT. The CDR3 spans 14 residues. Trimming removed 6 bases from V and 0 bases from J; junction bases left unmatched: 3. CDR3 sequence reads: CASSPGQSTDTQYF. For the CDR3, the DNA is TGTGCCAGCAGCCCGGGACAGAGCACAGATACGCAGTATTTT.

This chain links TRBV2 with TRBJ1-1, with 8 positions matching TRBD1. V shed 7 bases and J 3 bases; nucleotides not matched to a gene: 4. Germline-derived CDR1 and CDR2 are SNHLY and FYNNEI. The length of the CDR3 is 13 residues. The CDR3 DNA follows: TGTGCCAGCACCGGACAGGGCTACACTGAAGCTTTCTTT. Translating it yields CASTGQGYTEAFF.

The CDR3 DNA follows: TGTGCCAGCAGCTGGGGGGTAGCGGCCAACACAGATACGCAGTATTTT. This gives the protein CASSWGVAANTDTQYF. The V gene is TRBV5-5, the J gene TRBJ2-3; possibly TRBD2 for D (6 bases). Trimming cost V 3 bases and J 2 bases, with 16 bases left between them. Germline CDR1 reads SGHKS; CDR2 reads YYEKEE (reference sequence). The CDR3 spans 16 residues.

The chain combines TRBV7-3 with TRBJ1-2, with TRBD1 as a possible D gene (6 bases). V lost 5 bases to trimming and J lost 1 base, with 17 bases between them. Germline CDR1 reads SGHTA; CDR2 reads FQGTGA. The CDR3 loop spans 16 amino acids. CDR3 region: CASSQEGGQLNYGYTF. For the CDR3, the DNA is TGTGCCAGCAGCCAGGAGGGTGGACAGCTTAACTATGGCTACACCTTC.

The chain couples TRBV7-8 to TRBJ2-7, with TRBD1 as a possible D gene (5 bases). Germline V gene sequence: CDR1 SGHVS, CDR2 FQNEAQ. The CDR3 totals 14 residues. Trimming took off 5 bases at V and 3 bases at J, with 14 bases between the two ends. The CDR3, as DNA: TGTGCCAGCAGCCGCCGGACATCGGGCTACGAGCAGTACTTC. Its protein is CASSRRTSGYEQYF.

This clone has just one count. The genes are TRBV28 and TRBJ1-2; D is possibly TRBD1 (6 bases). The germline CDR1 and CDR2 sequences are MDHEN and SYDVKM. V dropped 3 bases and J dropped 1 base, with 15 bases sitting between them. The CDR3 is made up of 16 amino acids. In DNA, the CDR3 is TGTGCCAGCAGTTTCCAGCACAGGGAACGTAACTATGGCTACACCTTC. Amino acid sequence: CASSFQHRERNYGYTF.

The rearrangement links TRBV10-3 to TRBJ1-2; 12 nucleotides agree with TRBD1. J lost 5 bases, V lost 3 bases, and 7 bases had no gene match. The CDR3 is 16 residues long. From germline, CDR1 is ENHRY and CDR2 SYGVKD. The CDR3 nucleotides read TGTGCCATCAGTGAAGTGGGACAGGGGGCGCGGTATGGCTACACCTTC. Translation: CAISEVGQGARYGYTF.

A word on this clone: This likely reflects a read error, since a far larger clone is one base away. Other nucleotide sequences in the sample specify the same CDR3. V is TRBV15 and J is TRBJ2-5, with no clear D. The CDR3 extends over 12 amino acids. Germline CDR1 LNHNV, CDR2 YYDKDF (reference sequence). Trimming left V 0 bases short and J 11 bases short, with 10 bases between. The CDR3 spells CATSRDEDEQYF. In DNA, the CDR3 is TGTGCCACCAGCAGAGATGAGGATGAGCAGTACTTC.

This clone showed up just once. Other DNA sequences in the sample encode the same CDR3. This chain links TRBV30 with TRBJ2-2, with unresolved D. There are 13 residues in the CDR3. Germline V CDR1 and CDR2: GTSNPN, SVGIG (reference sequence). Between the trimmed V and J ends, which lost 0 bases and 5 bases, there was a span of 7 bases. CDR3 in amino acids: CAWSVLTTGELFF. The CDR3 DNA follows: TGTGCCTGGAGTGTACTAACTACCGGGGAGCTGTTTTTT. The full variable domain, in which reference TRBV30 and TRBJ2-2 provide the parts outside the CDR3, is SQTIHQWPATLVQPVGSPLSLECTVEGTSNPNLYWYRQAAGRGLQLLFYSVGIGQISSEVPQNLSASRPQDRQFILSSKKLLLSDSGFYLCAWSVLTTGELFFGEGSRLTVL.

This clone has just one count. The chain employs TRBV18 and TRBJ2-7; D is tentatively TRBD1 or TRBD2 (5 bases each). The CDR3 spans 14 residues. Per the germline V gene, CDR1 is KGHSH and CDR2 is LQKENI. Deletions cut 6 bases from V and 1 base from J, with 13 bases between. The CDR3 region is CASSFGTVSYEQYF. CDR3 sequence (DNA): TGTGCCAGCTCGTTCGGGACGGTATCCTACGAGCAGTACTTC.

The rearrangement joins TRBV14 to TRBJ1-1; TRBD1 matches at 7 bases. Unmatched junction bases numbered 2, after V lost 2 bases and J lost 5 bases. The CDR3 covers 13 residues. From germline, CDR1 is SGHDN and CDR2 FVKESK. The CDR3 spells CASSQQGGTEAFF. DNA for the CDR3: TGTGCCAGCAGCCAACAGGGGGGGACTGAAGCTTTCTTT.

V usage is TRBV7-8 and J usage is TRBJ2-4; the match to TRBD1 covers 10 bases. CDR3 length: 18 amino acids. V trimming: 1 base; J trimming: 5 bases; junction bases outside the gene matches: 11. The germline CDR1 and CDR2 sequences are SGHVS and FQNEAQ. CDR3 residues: CASSLGRETGGRENIQYF. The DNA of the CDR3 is TGTGCCAGCAGCTTAGGGCGGGAGACAGGGGGCAGGGAAAACATTCAGTACTTC. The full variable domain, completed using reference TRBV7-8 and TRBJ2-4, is GAGVSQSPRYKVAKRGQDVALRCDPISGHVSLFWYQQALGQGPEFLTYFQNEAQLDKSGLPSDRFFAERPEGSVSTLKIQRTQQEDSAVYLCASSLGRETGGRENIQYFGAGTRLSVL.

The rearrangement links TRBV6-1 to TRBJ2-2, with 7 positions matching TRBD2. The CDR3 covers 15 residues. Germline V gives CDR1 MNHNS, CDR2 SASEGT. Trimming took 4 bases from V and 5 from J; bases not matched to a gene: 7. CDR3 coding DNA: TGTGCCAGCAGTGGTCGACTAGCTGGTACCGGGGAGCTGTTTTTT. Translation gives CASSGRLAGTGELFF.

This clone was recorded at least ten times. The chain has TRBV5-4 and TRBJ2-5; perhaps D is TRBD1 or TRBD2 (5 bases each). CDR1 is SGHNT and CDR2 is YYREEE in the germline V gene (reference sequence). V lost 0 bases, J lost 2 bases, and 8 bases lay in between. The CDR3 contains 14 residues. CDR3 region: CASSLGGVQETQYF. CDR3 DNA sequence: TGTGCCAGCAGCTTGGGAGGGGTACAAGAGACCCAGTACTTC.

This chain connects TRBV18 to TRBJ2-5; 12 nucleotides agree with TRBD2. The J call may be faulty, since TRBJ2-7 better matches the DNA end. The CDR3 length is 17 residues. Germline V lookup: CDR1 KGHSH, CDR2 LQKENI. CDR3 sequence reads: CASSPGAGLAGIYEQYF. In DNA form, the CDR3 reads TGTGCCAGCTCCCCGGGGGCAGGACTAGCGGGAATCTACGAGCAGTACTTC.

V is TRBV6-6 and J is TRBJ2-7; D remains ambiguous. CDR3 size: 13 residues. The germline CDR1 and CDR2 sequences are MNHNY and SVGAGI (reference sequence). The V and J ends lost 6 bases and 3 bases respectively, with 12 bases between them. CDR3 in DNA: TGTGCCAGCAGGGGAACTGTGGGCTACGAGCAGTACTTC. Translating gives CASRGTVGYEQYF.

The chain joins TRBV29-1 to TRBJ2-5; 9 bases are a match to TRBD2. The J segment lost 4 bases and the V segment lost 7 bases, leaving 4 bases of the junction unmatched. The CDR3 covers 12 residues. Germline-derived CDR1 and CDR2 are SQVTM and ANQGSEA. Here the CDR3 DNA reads TGCAGCGCTTCACTAGCGGGAGAGACCCAGTACTTC. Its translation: CSASLAGETQYF.